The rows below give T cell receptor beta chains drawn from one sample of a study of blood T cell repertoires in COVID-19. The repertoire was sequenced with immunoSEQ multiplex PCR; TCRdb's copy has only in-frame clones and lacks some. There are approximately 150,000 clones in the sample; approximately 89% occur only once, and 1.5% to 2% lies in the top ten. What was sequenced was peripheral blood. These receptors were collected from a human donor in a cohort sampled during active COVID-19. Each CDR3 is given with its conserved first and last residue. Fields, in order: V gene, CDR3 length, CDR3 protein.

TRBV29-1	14	CSVEGGRGVNEQFF
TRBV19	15	CASSMEFRGDSPLHF
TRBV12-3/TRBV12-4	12	CASSPRYYEQYF
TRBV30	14	CAWSRDRGRGPQYF
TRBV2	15	CASTFSPSGTDTQYF
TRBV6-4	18	CASSDPFMSAGGPLEQFF
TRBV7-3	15	CASSSPGTGNNEQFF
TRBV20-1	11	CSARTAYGYTF
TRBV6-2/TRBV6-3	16	CASSYRVGGNTGELFF
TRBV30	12	CAWGQAISPLHF
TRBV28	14	CASSPSTGGTEAFF
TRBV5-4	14	CATVRREGTGELFF
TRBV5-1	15	CASSLSSGGKNEQFF
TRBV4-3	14	CASSLSRGESPLHF
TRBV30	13	CAWSAGLENEQFF
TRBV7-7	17	CASSDRQGPATNEKLFF
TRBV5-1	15	CASSFFAGVDYEQYF
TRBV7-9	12	CASSHRRDTQYF
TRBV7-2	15	CASSRNSGGRETQYF
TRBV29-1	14	CSVALTGVGETQYF
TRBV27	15	CASSPPTGRGTEAFF
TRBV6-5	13	CASTYGQGKEAFF
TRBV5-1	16	CASSLGGTSGGYEQYF